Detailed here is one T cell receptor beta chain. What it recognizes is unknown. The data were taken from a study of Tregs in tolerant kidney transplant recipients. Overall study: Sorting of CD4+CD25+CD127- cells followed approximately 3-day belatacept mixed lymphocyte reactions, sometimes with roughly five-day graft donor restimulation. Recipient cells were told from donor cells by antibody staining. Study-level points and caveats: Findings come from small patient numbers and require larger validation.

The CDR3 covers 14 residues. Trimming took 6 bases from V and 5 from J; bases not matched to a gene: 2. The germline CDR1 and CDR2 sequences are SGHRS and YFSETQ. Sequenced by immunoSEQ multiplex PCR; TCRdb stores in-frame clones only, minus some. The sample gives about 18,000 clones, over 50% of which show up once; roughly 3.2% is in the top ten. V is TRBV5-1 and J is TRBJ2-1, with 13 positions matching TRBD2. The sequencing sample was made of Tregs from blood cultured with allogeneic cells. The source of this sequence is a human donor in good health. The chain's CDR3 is CASMGLAGNNEQFF. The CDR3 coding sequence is TGCGCCAGCATGGGACTAGCGGGGAACAATGAGCAGTTCTTC. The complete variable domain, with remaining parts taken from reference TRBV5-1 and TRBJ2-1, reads KAGVTQTPRYLIKTRGQQVTLSCSPISGHRSVSWYQQTPGQGLQFLFEYFSETQRNKGNFPGRFSGRQFSNSRSEMNVSTLELGDSALYLCASMGLAGNNEQFFGPGTRLTVL.